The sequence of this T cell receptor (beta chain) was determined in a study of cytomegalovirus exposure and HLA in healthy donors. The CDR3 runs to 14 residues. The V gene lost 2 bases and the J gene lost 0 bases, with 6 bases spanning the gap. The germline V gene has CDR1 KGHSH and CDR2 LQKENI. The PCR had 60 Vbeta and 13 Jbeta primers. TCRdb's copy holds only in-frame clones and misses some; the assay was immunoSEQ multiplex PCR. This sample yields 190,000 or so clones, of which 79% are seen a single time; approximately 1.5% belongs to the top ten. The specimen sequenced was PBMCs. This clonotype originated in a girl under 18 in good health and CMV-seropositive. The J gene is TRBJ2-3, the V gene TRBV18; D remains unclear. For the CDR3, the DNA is TGTGCCAGCTCACCAAACCTAAGCACAGATACGCAGTATTTT. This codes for CASSPNLSTDTQYF.